Given below is one T cell receptor (beta chain) in context. Its antigen is not identified. With 2 bases removed from V and 3 bases from J, the gap between germline ends came to 8 bases. The CDR3 covers 13 residues. Germline CDR1 and CDR2: MNHEY and SVGEGT. These data originate in a study of CD8 T cells in Susac syndrome. Reverse transcription used roughly 0.45 to 1 ug RNA and random hexamers. TCRdb passed the immunoSEQ multiplex PCR reads through MiXCR, listing each CDR3 protein once. The sample includes approximately 300,000 distinct CDR3 sequences, over 75% of them seen just once. Study findings and constraints: A relatively small number of individuals underwent TCR sequencing and HLA analysis.

The sequence was obtained from a human donor with multiple sclerosis. V usage is TRBV6-2 or TRBV6-3 and J usage is TRBJ2-7; no reliable D call. The sequenced sample was CD8+ T cells from PBMCs. As DNA, the CDR3 is TGTGCCAGCAGTTACCTAGTCAACTACGAGCAGTACTTC. Residues: CASSYLVNYEQYF.